The 21 T cell receptor beta chains presented below share a single source sample, sequenced in a study of beta chain features in type 1 diabetes. Study-wide results and limits: TCRB CDR3s from Type 1 diabetes patients were moderately but significantly shorter in all four CD4+ subsets.

cDNA synthesis used the whole RNA isolate, giving expressed TCRB sequences. This table comes from immunoSEQ multiplex PCR, and its TCRdb copy is limited to in-frame clones, with some not included. The sample includes around 170,000 clones, roughly 9% seen only once; the top ten take under 0.75%. The antigens these receptors bind are not known. Sequencing was performed on central memory CD4+ T cells from blood. These receptors were taken from a woman in her thirties with type 1 diabetes.

The V call is TRBV19, the J call TRBJ2-1; 13 positions match TRBD2. V lost 5 bases and J lost 11; bases outside the gene matches: 12. CDR1 and CDR2 (germline): LNHDA, SQIVND (reference sequence). The CDR3 spans 16 residues. CDR3 bases: TGTGCCAGTAGTTTCCTAGGCCCCGGGACTAGCGGGAAGCAGTTCTTC. It codes for CASSFLGPGTSGKQFF.

This clone was seen more than once but under ten times. Other nucleotide sequences in the sample specify the same CDR3. In DNA form, the CDR3 reads TGTGCCAGCAGCTTTCGGGGAACAGATACGCAGTATTTT. It encodes CASSFRGTDTQYF. J is TRBJ2-3 and V is TRBV11-2, with a tentative D call TRBD2 (5 bases). The V and J ends lost 3 bases and 3 bases respectively, with 7 bases between them. The CDR3 totals 13 residues. The germline V gene has CDR1 SGHAT and CDR2 FQNNGV.

The table lists this clone with a few counts. The V and J genes are TRBV6-1 and TRBJ1-4; 9 nucleotides agree with TRBD1. The V gene's germline CDR1 is MNHNS and CDR2 SASEGT. After removal of 7 bases from V and 8 bases from J, the junction contained 8 bases not matched to a gene. There are 14 residues in the CDR3. Here the CDR3 reads CASKIGTGYEKLFF. CDR3 DNA: TGTGCCAGCAAAATCGGGACAGGGTACGAAAAACTGTTTTTT.

CDR3 nucleotide sequence: TGTGCCAGCAGCCGTGTCAGGAATGAGCAGTTCTTC. Translated: CASSRVRNEQFF. V and J are TRBV7-9 and TRBJ2-1, with unresolved D. There are 12 residues in the CDR3. Deletions cut 5 bases from V and 7 bases from J, with 9 bases between. CDR1 and CDR2 from the germline V gene are SEHNR and FQNEAQ (reference sequence).

The V gene is TRBV19, the J gene TRBJ2-2, with 8 bases that match TRBD1. The V gene's germline CDR1 is LNHDA and CDR2 SQIVND (reference sequence). Trimming at V came to 6 bases and at J to 6 bases, leaving 3 bases not matched to a gene. The CDR3 sequence is 13 residues long. The CDR3 region is CASSGQGAGELFF. The CDR3 nucleotides are TGTGCCAGTAGCGGACAGGGTGCCGGGGAGCTGTTTTTT.

The chain joins TRBV28 to TRBJ1-1; TRBD1 agrees at 7 bases. Germline values: CDR1 MDHEN, CDR2 SYDVKM. This CDR3 has 11 amino acids. Trimming took 10 bases from V and 8 from J; bases not matched to a gene: 7. This CDR3 reads CATSNRGEAFF. DNA for the CDR3: TGTGCCACGTCCAACAGGGGCGAAGCTTTCTTT. The full variable domain, its missing parts supplied by reference TRBV28 and TRBJ1-1, is DVKVTQSSRYLVKRTGEKVFLECVQDMDHENMFWYRQDPGLGLRLIYFSYDVKMKEKGDIPEGYSVSREKKERFSLILESASTNQTSMYLCATSNRGEAFFGQGTRLTVV.

This clone has only a few counts. The chain is built from TRBV11-2 and TRBJ2-7; 9 nucleotides match TRBD2. Germline-derived CDR1 and CDR2 are SGHAT and FQNNGV. The CDR3 consists of 14 residues. J lost 3 bases, V lost 5 bases, and 5 bases had no gene match. This CDR3 reads CASSPHSGSYEQYF. The CDR3 DNA reads TGTGCCAGCAGCCCCCATAGCGGGAGCTACGAGCAGTACTTC.

This clone was picked up a small number of times. The rearrangement uses TRBV6-6 and TRBJ2-1; the D is unclear. The CDR3 length is 11 residues. V gave up 5 bases and J gave up 8 bases, with 7 bases separating them. CDR1 is MNHNY, CDR2 SVGAGI, per germline (reference sequence). CDR3 nucleotides: TGTGCCAGCAGTAAACTCGATGAGCAGTTCTTC. This gives the protein CASSKLDEQFF.

V and J are TRBV2 and TRBJ1-1; D is perhaps TRBD1 (6 bases). Germline lookup yields CDR1 SNHLY and CDR2 FYNNEI. Trimming shortened V by 8 bases and J by 2 bases, and 12 bases separated the two germline ends. The CDR3 is made up of 13 amino acids. CDR3 bases: TGTGCCAGCTTAAGGGACACCAACACTGAAGCTTTCTTT. It codes for CASLRDTNTEAFF. The variable domain in full, with the rest retrieved from reference TRBV2 and TRBJ1-1, is EPEVTQTPSHQVTQMGQEVILRCVPISNHLYFYWYRQILGQKVEFLVSFYNNEISEKSEIFDDQFSVERPDGSNFTLKIRSTKLEDSAMYFCASLRDTNTEAFFGQGTRLTVV.

The chain combines TRBV19 with TRBJ1-5; D might be TRBD1 (6 bases). The V end lost 3 bases, the J end lost 2 bases, and 11 bases lay between the germline ends. The CDR3 covers 15 residues. Germline V lookup: CDR1 LNHDA, CDR2 SQIVND (reference sequence). CDR3 loop: CASSIRQAGNQPQHF. In DNA, the CDR3 is TGTGCCAGTAGTATCCGACAGGCGGGCAATCAGCCCCAGCATTTT.

The V and J genes are TRBV27 and TRBJ2-7, with D possibly TRBD1 on 6 matching bases. V was shortened by 3 bases and J by 3 bases, with 21 bases between the two germline ends. The CDR3 has 17 residues. Germline V lookup: CDR1 MNHEY, CDR2 SMNVEV (reference sequence). CDR3 sequence: CASSLGQGSLSIYEQYF. In DNA, the CDR3 is TGTGCCAGCAGTTTGGGGCAGGGGAGTTTATCGATCTACGAGCAGTACTTC.

This clone was observed a handful of times. CDR3 sequence: CASSLHGQGSVNYGYTF. DNA of the CDR3: TGTGCCAGCAGTTTACATGGACAGGGTTCTGTTAACTATGGCTACACCTTC. The rearrangement uses TRBV28 and TRBJ1-2, with 8 bases aligning to TRBD1. Trimming at V came to 2 bases and at J to 1 base, leaving 9 bases not matched to a gene. Germline V gene sequence: CDR1 MDHEN, CDR2 SYDVKM. The CDR3 extends over 17 amino acids.

This sequence joins TRBV7-2 and TRBJ2-7; 8 bases match TRBD1. There are 12 residues in the CDR3. Per the germline V gene, CDR1 is SGHTA and CDR2 is FQGNSA. The V segment lost 4 bases and the J segment 8 bases; nucleotides outside the gene matches: 4. CDR3: CASSSTGGKQYF. The CDR3 nucleotides read TGTGCCAGCAGCTCTACAGGGGGAAAGCAGTACTTC. The complete variable domain, with remaining parts taken from reference TRBV7-2 and TRBJ2-7, reads GAGVSQSPSNKVTEKGKDVELRCDPISGHTALYWYRQSLGQGLEFLIYFQGNSAPDKSGLPSDRFSAERTGGSVSTLTIQRTQQEDSAVYLCASSSTGGKQYFGPGTRLTVT.

This clone was picked up a small number of times. The chain links TRBV7-9 to TRBJ2-7, with 8 bases matching TRBD1. CDR1 and CDR2 from the germline V gene are SEHNR and FQNEAQ (reference sequence). This CDR3 is built from 14 residues. Losses at the gene ends were 5 bases for V and 3 bases for J; bases not matched to a gene: 6. For the CDR3, the DNA is TGTGCCAGCAGCGCTCAGGGGGCAAGCTACGAGCAGTACTTC. This sequence encodes CASSAQGASYEQYF.

The V gene is TRBV19, the J gene TRBJ1-1, with a possible D match to TRBD1 (5 bases). V was shortened by 5 bases and J by 6 bases, with 13 bases between the two germline ends. Germline CDR1 LNHDA, CDR2 SQIVND (reference sequence). This CDR3 has 13 residues. The CDR3 sequence: CASSQGSDAEAFF. The CDR3 region has the DNA TGTGCCAGTAGTCAGGGTTCGGACGCTGAAGCTTTCTTT.

This clone was seen a few times. V and J are TRBV28 and TRBJ2-7, with 8 bases fitting TRBD1. The CDR3 sequence is 13 residues long. Germline CDR1 reads MDHEN; CDR2 reads SYDVKM. The V gene end was trimmed by 8 bases and the J gene end by 2 bases; junction bases not matched to a gene: 5. The CDR3 protein is CASWDRPTYEQYF. The CDR3 DNA is TGTGCCAGCTGGGACAGGCCAACCTACGAGCAGTACTTC.

The chain links TRBV5-4 to TRBJ2-5; possible D gene TRBD1, 5 bases. This CDR3 is 13 amino acids long. V dropped 0 bases and J dropped 6 bases, with 9 bases sitting between them. The germline V gene encodes CDR1 SGHNT and CDR2 YYREEE (reference sequence). This chain's CDR3 is CASSLDRLQTQYF. The CDR3 nucleotides are TGTGCCAGCAGCTTGGACAGGCTGCAGACCCAGTACTTC.

This chain uses TRBV28 with TRBJ2-5; D might be TRBD2 (7 bases). CDR1 and CDR2 (germline): MDHEN, SYDVKM. This CDR3 is built from 14 residues. V lost 2 bases, J lost 1 base, and 8 bases lay in between. CDR3 sequence reads: CASSLGGAQETQYF. The CDR3, as DNA: TGTGCCAGCAGTTTAGGGGGGGCCCAAGAGACCCAGTACTTC.

V and J are TRBV19 and TRBJ2-7; TRBD1 agrees at 10 bases. Germline values: CDR1 LNHDA, CDR2 SQIVND (reference sequence). The CDR3 has 16 residues. V was clipped by 4 bases and J by 4 bases; unmatched bases: 10. The CDR3 here is CASSTRQGAVTYEQYF. For the CDR3, the DNA is TGTGCCAGTAGTACAAGACAGGGGGCTGTAACTTACGAGCAGTACTTC.

This rearrangement joins TRBV5-1 to TRBJ2-7; 7 bases agree with TRBD1. This CDR3 has 15 amino acids. Germline lookup yields CDR1 SGHRS and CDR2 YFSETQ. After removal of 1 base from V and 2 bases from J, the junction contained 6 bases not matched to a gene. CDR3 residues: CASSLMDRFTYEQYF. DNA of the CDR3: TGCGCCAGCAGCTTGATGGACAGGTTTACCTACGAGCAGTACTTC.

The chain combines TRBV6-6 with TRBJ1-2; TRBD1 aligns across 7 bases. Germline V lookup: CDR1 MNHNY, CDR2 SVGAGI (reference sequence). This CDR3 contains 14 residues. V lost 5 bases to trimming and J lost 6 bases; unmatched junction nucleotides: 9. The CDR3 reads CASSLSNTGDGYTF. CDR3 nucleotide sequence: TGTGCCAGCAGTCTATCGAACACAGGGGATGGCTACACCTTC.